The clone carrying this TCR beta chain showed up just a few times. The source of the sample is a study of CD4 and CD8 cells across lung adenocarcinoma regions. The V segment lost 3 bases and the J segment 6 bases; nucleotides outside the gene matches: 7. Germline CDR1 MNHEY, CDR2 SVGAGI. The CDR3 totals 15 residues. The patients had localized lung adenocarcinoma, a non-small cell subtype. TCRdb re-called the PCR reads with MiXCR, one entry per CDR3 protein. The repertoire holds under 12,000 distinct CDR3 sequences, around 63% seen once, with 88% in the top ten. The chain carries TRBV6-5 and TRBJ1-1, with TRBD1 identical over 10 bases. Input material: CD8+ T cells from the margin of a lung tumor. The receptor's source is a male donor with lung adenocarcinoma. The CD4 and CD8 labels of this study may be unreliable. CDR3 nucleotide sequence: TGTGCCAGCAGTTATGCGGGACAGGGGAGGGCTGAAGCTTTCTTT. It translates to CASSYAGQGRAEAFF.